These 29 T cell receptor beta chains originate from one sample sequenced in a study of blood T cell repertoires in COVID-19. This table comes from immunoSEQ multiplex PCR, and its TCRdb copy is limited to in-frame clones, with some not included. Of roughly 230,000 clones in the sample, around 90% were seen once. Sequencing was done on a sample of peripheral blood. The source of these receptors is a woman aged 60-75 years with COVID-19, enrolled during active disease.

CDR3 residues: CASSTESTGPSSGANVLTF. Written as DNA, the CDR3 is TGTGCCAGCAGTACCGAATCGACAGGGCCGAGCTCTGGGGCCAACGTCCTGACTTTC. The gene calls are TRBV6-2 or TRBV6-3 and TRBJ2-6; TRBD1 matches 7 bases. V lost 5 bases and J lost 0; bases outside the gene matches: 13. Per germline, CDR1 MNHEY and CDR2 SVGEGT. The CDR3 runs to 19 residues.

The chain employs TRBV7-9 and TRBJ1-4; D gene ambiguous. Germline V gives CDR1 SEHNR, CDR2 FQNEAQ (reference sequence). Trimming removed 3 bases at V and 6 bases at J, with 14 bases between. CDR3 length: 15 residues. Here the CDR3 DNA reads TGTGCCAGCAGCTTGGTTGGGGAGGTGGATGAAAAACTGTTTTTT. Translating gives CASSLVGEVDEKLFF.

The rearrangement uses TRBV5-1 and TRBJ1-2, with 9 positions matching TRBD1. Germline-derived CDR1 and CDR2 are SGHRS and YFSETQ. The CDR3 consists of 15 residues. The J segment lost 7 bases and the V segment lost 4 bases, leaving 11 bases of the junction unmatched. CDR3 nucleotides: TGCGCCAGCAGCCTAACCGGGACAGGGATGAGTGGCTACACCTTC. It codes for CASSLTGTGMSGYTF.

The gene calls are TRBV19 and TRBJ2-7, with 9 bases that match TRBD1. Germline CDR1 LNHDA, CDR2 SQIVND (reference sequence). The trim removed 5 bases at V and 7 bases at J, leaving 6 bases unmatched. The CDR3 is 13 residues long. The DNA of the CDR3 is TGTGCCAGTAGTTGGGGGACAGGGAGTGAGCAGTACTTC. As protein: CASSWGTGSEQYF. Drawing the rest from reference TRBV19 and TRBJ2-7, the complete variable domain is DGGITQSPKYLFRKEGQNVTLSCEQNLNHDAMYWYRQDPGQGLRLIYYSQIVNDFQKGDIAEGYSVSREKKESFPLTVTSAQKNPTAFYLCASSWGTGSEQYFGPGTRLTVT.

The rearrangement uses TRBV9 and TRBJ1-5; D might be TRBD1 (5 bases). The CDR3 loop spans 15 amino acids. From germline, CDR1 is SGDLS and CDR2 YYNGEE. V lost 5 bases and J lost 6, with 18 bases in between. The CDR3 DNA reads as TGTGCCAGCAGAAAACCAGGGTCGGTCAGTCAGCCCCAGCATTTT. This encodes CASRKPGSVSQPQHF.

The rearrangement uses TRBV21-1 and TRBJ2-3; the table's D call of TRBD2 was not tested on the DNA. TRBV21-1 is classified as a pseudogene. The CDR3 runs to 12 residues. DNA of the CDR3: TGTGCCAGCACCCCACGGACAGATACGCAGTATTTT. It translates to CASTPRTDTQYF.

This rearrangement joins TRBV7-8 to TRBJ1-2; D is possibly TRBD1 (5 bases). Germline V gene lookup returns CDR1 SGHVS and CDR2 FQNEAQ. The CDR3 length is 14 residues. Trimming removed 5 bases at V and 10 bases at J, with 20 bases between. CDR3 nucleotide sequence: TGTGCCAGCAGCCGAGACAGAGCCTCTTACGTCTACACCTTC. It translates to CASSRDRASYVYTF.

The gene calls are TRBV6-6 and TRBJ1-1, with 7 bases matching TRBD1. The junction had 8 bases not matched to a gene; V was cut back by 0 bases and J by 10 bases. This CDR3 spans 14 amino acids. Germline CDR1 and CDR2: MNHNY and SVGAGI (reference sequence). CDR3 sequence: CASSYSRGNRRAFF. The CDR3 DNA reads as TGTGCCAGCAGTTACTCCAGGGGGAATCGGAGAGCTTTCTTT.

The chain carries TRBV2 and TRBJ2-7; a weak D match, TRBD2 (6 bases). Germline lookup yields CDR1 SNHLY and CDR2 FYNNEI. The ends were cut back, 7 bases at V and 1 base at J, with 14 bases in the middle. The CDR3 runs to 14 residues. The CDR3 DNA reads as TGTGCCAGCAAGAGGGACTTCCTTTCCTACGAGCAGTACTTC. It specifies CASKRDFLSYEQYF.

The chain has TRBV7-6 and TRBJ1-1; 11 bases agree with TRBD1. With V trimmed by 2 bases and J by 3 bases, 5 bases remained unmatched. The CDR3 spans 16 residues. Germline loops: CDR1 SGHVS, CDR2 FNYEAQ. The CDR3 sequence is CASSLPRTGGHTEAFF. The CDR3 DNA is TGTGCCAGCAGCTTACCTCGGACAGGGGGCCACACTGAAGCTTTCTTT.

This chain connects TRBV7-3 to TRBJ1-1, with 10 bases aligning to TRBD1. CDR1 and CDR2 (germline): SGHTA, FQGTGA. The ends lost 4 bases at V and 7 bases at J; junction bases unmatched: 6. This CDR3 comprises 14 residues. CDR3 DNA sequence: TGTGCCAGCAGCTCAGGACAGGGGGATTTTGAAGCTTTCTTT. Residues: CASSSGQGDFEAFF.

V and J are TRBV4-2 and TRBJ1-3, with a possible D match to TRBD1 (6 bases). CDR1 and CDR2 (germline): LGHNA, YNFKEQ. V lost 4 bases, J lost 1 base, and 14 bases lay in between. This CDR3 has 16 amino acids. The DNA for the CDR3 is TGTGCCAGCAGCCGACTCTCAGGGGAATCTGGAAACACCATATATTTT. Amino acid sequence: CASSRLSGESGNTIYF.

The chain is built from TRBV5-6 and TRBJ1-4; maybe TRBD1 (6 bases). The germline V gene encodes CDR1 SGHDT and CDR2 YYEEEE. Trimming shortened V by 7 bases and J by 0 bases, and 10 bases separated the two germline ends. The CDR3 loop spans 14 amino acids. CDR3 sequence (DNA): TGTGCCAGCGGCCGGACAGCAACTAATGAAAAACTGTTTTTT. Its protein is CASGRTATNEKLFF.

The chain carries TRBV3-1 (or the pseudogene TRBV3-2) and TRBJ1-1, with D unclear. The CDR3 has 13 amino acids. Between the trimmed V and J ends, which lost 5 bases and 2 bases, there was a span of 9 bases. The V gene's germline CDR1 is LGHDT and CDR2 YNNKEL (reference sequence). Written as DNA, the CDR3 is TGTGCCAGCAGCAACACAGCTAACACTGAAGCTTTCTTT. Translated: CASSNTANTEAFF.

The rearrangement links TRBV19 to TRBJ2-4, with 12 bases that match TRBD2. V dropped 4 bases and J dropped 8; count of bases not matched to a gene: 9. This CDR3 comprises 16 residues. CDR1 is LNHDA and CDR2 is SQIVND in the germline V gene (reference sequence). CDR3 DNA: TGTGCCAGTAGTAACCGACTAGCGGGGGCGTGGGACATTCAGTACTTC. Protein product: CASSNRLAGAWDIQYF.

J is TRBJ2-1 and V is TRBV9; TRBD1 is a possible D gene (6 bases). Germline values: CDR1 SGDLS, CDR2 YYNGEE. This CDR3 contains 15 residues. Trimming took 0 bases from V and 5 from J, leaving 12 bases between them. The CDR3, as DNA: TGTGCCAGCAGCGTAGGGCCAGGGGAACACAATGAGCAGTTCTTC. This sequence encodes CASSVGPGEHNEQFF.

The genes are TRBV29-1 and TRBJ1-6; a possible D gene is TRBD1 (5 bases). Trimming removed 4 bases at V and 6 bases at J, with 13 bases between. This CDR3 spans 14 amino acids. Germline V gene sequence: CDR1 SQVTM, CDR2 ANQGSEA. The CDR3 reads CSVGQTPPNSPLHF. The DNA of the CDR3 is TGCAGCGTTGGACAGACACCCCCTAATTCACCCCTCCACTTT.

The V call is TRBV4-3, the J call TRBJ2-1; D is unclear. V was clipped by 0 bases and J by 8 bases, with 8 bases between them. This CDR3 is 13 amino acids long. Looked up from germline, CDR1 is LGHNA and CDR2 is YSLEER. CDR3 sequence (DNA): TGCGCCAGCAGCCAAGATGTCGAGGATGAGCAGTTCTTC. It yields the protein CASSQDVEDEQFF.

This rearrangement joins TRBV16 to TRBJ1-5; D may be TRBD1 (5 bases). This CDR3 spans 15 amino acids. Trimming pared 0 bases from V and 6 bases from J, leaving 12 bases between. Germline V gene data show CDR1 as KGHSY and CDR2 as FQNENV. In DNA form, the CDR3 reads TGTGCCAGCAGCCAATCTCGGGGGTTTGGTCAGCCCCAGCATTTT. Its translation is CASSQSRGFGQPQHF.

The J gene is TRBJ2-1, the V gene TRBV28; TRBD1 aligns across 9 bases. Germline V gene sequence: CDR1 MDHEN, CDR2 SYDVKM. This CDR3 has 15 residues. The V and J ends lost 6 bases and 2 bases, in that order; junction bases with no gene match: 5. For the CDR3, the DNA is TGTGCCAGCAGAAAAGACAGGGGGACCTACAATGAGCAGTTCTTC. The encoded protein is CASRKDRGTYNEQFF. Full variable domain (outside the CDR3, taken from reference TRBV28 and TRBJ2-1): DVKVTQSSRYLVKRTGEKVFLECVQDMDHENMFWYRQDPGLGLRLIYFSYDVKMKEKGDIPEGYSVSREKKERFSLILESASTNQTSMYLCASRKDRGTYNEQFFGPGTRLTVL.

The chain links TRBV14 to TRBJ2-5, with 7 positions matching TRBD1. Germline lookup yields CDR1 SGHDN and CDR2 FVKESK. This CDR3 has 18 residues. V trimming: 1 base; J trimming: 5 bases; junction bases outside the gene matches: 16. In DNA form, the CDR3 reads TGTGCCAGCAGCCAAGGACGACCCGGGACAGTCGACCCGGAGACCCAGTACTTC. It specifies CASSQGRPGTVDPETQYF.

The CDR3 DNA follows: TGCGCCAGCAACCCGCTGGGACTGGCCTCCGTCGGGGAGCTGTTTTTT. Translation gives CASNPLGLASVGELFF. The gene calls are TRBV5-1 and TRBJ2-2; D perhaps matches TRBD2 (6 bases). The CDR3 length is 16 residues. From germline, CDR1 is SGHRS and CDR2 YFSETQ. V was shortened by 6 bases and J by 7 bases, with 22 bases between the two germline ends.

The gene calls are TRBV6-5 and TRBJ1-2; tentatively, D is TRBD1 (6 bases). The ends were cut back, 7 bases at V and 8 bases at J, with 14 bases in the middle. The CDR3 spans 12 residues. CDR1 is MNHEY and CDR2 is SVGAGI in the germline V gene. Here the CDR3 DNA reads TGTGCCAGCATCGACAGGACTTGGGGCTACACCTTC. Protein sequence: CASIDRTWGYTF.

The chain has TRBV21-1 and TRBJ1-2; whether TRBD1, the table's D call, matches the DNA was not checked. TRBV21-1 is labeled a pseudogene. There are 14 residues in the CDR3. The CDR3 spells CASSSKTGGAGYTF. CDR3 in DNA: TGTGCCAGCAGCAGTAAGACAGGGGGCGCCGGCTACACCTTC.

This clone came up once. The V call is TRBV5-1, the J call TRBJ1-1; the D gene is possibly TRBD1 (5 bases). V was clipped by 2 bases and J by 5 bases, with 13 bases between them. The CDR3 extends over 14 amino acids. Germline CDR1 and CDR2: SGHRS and YFSETQ. CDR3 loop: CASSFGGRGTEAFF. CDR3 DNA sequence: TGCGCCAGCAGCTTCGGGGGTAGGGGTACTGAAGCTTTCTTT.

This clone was detected only once. The J gene is TRBJ1-4, the V gene TRBV7-9; D gene ambiguous. This CDR3 has 12 amino acids. V was clipped by 3 bases and J by 7 bases, with 6 bases between them. Per the germline V gene, CDR1 is SEHNR and CDR2 is FQNEAQ (reference sequence). The CDR3 reads CASSFMSEKLFF. The CDR3 DNA follows: TGTGCCAGCAGCTTTATGAGTGAAAAACTGTTTTTT.

The CDR3 is CATSRFRDSHLEKLFF. CDR3 nucleotides: TGTGCCACCAGCAGATTCCGCGACAGTCATCTTGAAAAACTGTTTTTT. J is TRBJ1-4 and V is TRBV15; weak D call: TRBD1 (5 bases). V was pared by 2 bases and J by 7 bases, with 17 bases between. This CDR3 contains 16 residues. CDR1 and CDR2 (germline): LNHNV, YYDKDF (reference sequence). The full variable domain, completed using reference TRBV15 and TRBJ1-4, is DAMVIQNPRYQVTQFGKPVTLSCSQTLNHNVMYWYQQKSSQAPKLLFHYYDKDFNNEADTPDNFQSRRPNTSFCFLDIRSPGLGDTAMYLCATSRFRDSHLEKLFFGSGTQLSVL.

This rearrangement joins TRBV18 to TRBJ2-5; D is perhaps TRBD1 (6 bases). V gave up 5 bases and J gave up 1 base, with 8 bases separating them. The germline gives CDR1 KGHSH, CDR2 LQKENI. The CDR3 is made up of 13 amino acids. The CDR3 loop reads CASSTGSQETQYF. The CDR3 coding sequence is TGTGCCAGCTCAACAGGGTCCCAAGAGACCCAGTACTTC.

This clone occurred a few times. This chain joins TRBV7-2 and TRBJ1-1; no reliable D call. Germline assignment: CDR1 SGHTA and CDR2 FQGNSA. V dropped 5 bases and J dropped 8 bases, with 18 bases sitting between them. The CDR3 contains 14 residues. The CDR3 sequence: CASSRTALGEEAFF. CDR3 nucleotides: TGTGCCAGCAGCCGGACTGCCCTTGGGGAGGAAGCTTTCTTT.